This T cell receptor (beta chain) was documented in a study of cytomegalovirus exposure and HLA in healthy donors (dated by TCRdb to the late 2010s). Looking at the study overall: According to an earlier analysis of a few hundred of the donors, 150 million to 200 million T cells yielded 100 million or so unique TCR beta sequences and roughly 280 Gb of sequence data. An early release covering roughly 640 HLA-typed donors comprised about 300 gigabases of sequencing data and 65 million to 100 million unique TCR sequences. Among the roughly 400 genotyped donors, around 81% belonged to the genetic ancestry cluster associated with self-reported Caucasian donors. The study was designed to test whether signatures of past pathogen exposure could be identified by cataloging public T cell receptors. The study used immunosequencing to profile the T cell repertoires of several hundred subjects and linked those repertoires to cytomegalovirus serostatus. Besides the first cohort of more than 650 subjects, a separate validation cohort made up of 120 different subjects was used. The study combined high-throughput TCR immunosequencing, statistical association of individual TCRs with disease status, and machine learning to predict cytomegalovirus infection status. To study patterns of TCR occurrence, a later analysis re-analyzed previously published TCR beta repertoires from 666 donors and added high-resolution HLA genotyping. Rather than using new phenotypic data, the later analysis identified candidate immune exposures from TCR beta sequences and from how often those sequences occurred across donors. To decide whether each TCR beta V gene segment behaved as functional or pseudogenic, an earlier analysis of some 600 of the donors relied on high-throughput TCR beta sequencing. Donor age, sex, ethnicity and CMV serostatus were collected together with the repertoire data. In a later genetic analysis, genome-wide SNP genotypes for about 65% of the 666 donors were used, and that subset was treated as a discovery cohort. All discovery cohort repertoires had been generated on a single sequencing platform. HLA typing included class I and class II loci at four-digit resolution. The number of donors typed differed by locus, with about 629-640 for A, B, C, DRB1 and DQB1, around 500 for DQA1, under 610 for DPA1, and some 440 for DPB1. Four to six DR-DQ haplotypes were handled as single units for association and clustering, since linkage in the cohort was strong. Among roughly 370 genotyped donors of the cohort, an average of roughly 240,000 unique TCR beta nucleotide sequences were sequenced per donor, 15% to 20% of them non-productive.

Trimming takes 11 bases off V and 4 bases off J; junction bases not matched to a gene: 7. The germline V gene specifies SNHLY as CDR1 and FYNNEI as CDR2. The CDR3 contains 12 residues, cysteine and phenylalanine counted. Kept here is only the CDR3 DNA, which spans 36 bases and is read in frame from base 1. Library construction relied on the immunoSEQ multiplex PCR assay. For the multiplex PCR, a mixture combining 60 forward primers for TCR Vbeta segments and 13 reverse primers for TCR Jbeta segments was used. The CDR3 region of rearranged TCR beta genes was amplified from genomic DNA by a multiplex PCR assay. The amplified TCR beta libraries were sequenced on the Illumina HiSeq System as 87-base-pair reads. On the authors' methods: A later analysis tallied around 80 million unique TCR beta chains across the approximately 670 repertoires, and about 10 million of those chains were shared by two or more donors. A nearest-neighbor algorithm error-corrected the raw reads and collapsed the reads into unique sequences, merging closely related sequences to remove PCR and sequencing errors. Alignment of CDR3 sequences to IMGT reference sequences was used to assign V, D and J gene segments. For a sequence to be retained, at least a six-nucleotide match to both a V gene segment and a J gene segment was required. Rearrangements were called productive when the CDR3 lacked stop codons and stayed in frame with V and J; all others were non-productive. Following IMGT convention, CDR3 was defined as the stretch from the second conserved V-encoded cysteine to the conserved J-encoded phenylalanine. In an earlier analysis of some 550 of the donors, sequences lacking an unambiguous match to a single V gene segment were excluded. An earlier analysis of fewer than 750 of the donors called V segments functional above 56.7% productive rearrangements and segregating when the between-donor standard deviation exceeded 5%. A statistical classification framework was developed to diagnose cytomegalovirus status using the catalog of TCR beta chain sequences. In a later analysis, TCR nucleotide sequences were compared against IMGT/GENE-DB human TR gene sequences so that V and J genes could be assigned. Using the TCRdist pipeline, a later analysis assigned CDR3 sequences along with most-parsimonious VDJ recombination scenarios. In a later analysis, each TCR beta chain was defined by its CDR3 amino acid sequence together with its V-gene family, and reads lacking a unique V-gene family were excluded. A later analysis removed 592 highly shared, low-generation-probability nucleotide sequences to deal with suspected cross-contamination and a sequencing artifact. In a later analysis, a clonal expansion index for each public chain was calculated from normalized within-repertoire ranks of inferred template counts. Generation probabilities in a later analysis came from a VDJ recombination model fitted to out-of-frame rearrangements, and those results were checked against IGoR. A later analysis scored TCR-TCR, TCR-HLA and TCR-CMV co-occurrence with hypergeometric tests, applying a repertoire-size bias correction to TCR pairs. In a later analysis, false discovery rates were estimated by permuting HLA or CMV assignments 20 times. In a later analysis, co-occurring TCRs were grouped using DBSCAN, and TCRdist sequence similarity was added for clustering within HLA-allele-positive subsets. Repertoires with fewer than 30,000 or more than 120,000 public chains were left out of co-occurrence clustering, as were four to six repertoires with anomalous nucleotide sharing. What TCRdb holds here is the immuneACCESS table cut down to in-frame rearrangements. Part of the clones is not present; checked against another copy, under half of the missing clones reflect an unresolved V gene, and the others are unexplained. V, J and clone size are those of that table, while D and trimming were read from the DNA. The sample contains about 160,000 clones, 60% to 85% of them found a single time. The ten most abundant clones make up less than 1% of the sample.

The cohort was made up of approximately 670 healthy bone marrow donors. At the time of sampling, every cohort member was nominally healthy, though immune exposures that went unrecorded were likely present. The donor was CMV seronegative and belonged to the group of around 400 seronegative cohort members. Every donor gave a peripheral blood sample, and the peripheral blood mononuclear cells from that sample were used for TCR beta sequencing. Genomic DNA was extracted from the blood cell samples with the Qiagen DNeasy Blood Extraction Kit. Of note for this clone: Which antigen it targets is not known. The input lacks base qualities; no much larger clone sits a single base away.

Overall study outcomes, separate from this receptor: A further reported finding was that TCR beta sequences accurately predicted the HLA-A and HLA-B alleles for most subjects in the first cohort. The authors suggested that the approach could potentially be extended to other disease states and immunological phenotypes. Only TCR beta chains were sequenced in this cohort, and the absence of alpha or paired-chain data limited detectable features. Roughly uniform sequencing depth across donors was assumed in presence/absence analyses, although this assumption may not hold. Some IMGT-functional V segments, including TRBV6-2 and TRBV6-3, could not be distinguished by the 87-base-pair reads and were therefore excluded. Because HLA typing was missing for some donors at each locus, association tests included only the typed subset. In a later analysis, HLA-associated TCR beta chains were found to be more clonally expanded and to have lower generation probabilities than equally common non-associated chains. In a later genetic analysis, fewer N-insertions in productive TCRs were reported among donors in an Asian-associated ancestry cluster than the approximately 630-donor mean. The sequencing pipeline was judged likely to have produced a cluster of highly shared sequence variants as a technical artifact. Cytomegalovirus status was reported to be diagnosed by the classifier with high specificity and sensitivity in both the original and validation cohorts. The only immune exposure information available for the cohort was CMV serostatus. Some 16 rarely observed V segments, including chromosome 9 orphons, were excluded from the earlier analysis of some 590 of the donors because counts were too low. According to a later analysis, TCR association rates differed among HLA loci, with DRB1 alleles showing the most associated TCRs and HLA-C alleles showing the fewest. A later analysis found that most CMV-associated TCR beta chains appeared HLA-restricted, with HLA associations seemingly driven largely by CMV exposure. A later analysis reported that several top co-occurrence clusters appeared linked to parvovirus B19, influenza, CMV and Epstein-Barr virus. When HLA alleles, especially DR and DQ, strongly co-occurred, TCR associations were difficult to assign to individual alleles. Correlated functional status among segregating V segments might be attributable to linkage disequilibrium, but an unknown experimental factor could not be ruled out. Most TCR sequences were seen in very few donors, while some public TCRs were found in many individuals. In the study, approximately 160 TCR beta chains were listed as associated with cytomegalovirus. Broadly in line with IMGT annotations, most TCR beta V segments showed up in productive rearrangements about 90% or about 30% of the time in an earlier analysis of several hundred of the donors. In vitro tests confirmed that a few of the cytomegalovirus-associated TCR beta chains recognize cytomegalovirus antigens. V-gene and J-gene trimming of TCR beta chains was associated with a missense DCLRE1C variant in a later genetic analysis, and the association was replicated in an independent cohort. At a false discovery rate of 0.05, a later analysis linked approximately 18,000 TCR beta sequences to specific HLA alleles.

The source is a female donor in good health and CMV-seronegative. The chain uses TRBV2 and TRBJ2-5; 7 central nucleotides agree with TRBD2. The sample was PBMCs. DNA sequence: TGTGCCGCGCCGGGGGGTGGAGAGACCCAGTACTTC. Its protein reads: CAAPGGGETQYF. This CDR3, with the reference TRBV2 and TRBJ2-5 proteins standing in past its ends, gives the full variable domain EPEVTQTPSHQVTQMGQEVILRCVPISNHLYFYWYRQILGQKVEFLVSFYNNEISEKSEIFDDQFSVERPDGSNFTLKIRSTKLEDSAMYFCAAPGGGETQYFGPGTRLLVL.